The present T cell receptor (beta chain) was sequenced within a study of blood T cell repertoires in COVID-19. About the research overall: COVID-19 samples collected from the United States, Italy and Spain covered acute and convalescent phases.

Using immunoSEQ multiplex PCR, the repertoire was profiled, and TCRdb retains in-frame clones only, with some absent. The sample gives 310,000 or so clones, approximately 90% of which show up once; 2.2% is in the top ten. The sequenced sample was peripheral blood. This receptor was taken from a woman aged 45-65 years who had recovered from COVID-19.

The DNA of the CDR3 is TGTGCCACCAGCAGAGATCGACAGTACACTGAAGCTTTCTTT. Its protein is CATSRDRQYTEAFF. The chain is built from TRBV15 and TRBJ1-1; a possible D gene is TRBD1 (5 bases). The CDR3 is 14 amino acids. Looked up from germline, CDR1 is LNHNV and CDR2 is YYDKDF (reference sequence). The V and J ends lost 0 bases and 3 bases respectively, with 8 bases between them.